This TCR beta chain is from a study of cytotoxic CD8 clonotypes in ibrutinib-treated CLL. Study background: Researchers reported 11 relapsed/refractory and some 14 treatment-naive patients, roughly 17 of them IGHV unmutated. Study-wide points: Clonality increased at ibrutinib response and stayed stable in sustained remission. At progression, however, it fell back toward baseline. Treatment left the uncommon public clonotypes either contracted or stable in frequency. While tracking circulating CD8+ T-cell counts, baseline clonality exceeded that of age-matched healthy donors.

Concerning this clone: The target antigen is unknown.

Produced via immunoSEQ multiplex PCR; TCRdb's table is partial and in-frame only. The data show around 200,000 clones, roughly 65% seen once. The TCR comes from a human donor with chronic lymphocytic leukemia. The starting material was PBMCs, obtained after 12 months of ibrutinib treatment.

For the CDR3, the DNA is TGTGCCAGCAGCTTAATCACTAGCGGGGCCTACGAGCAGTACTTC. Translation: CASSLITSGAYEQYF. The chain has TRBV13 and TRBJ2-7; 10 bases are a match to TRBD2. The CDR3 extends over 15 amino acids. Germline assignment: CDR1 PRHDT and CDR2 FYEKMQ (reference sequence). V shed 2 bases, J shed 2 bases, and the junction held 3 bases outside the gene matches.